This T cell receptor (beta chain) was sequenced during a study of blood T cell repertoires in COVID-19. The repertoire was sequenced with immunoSEQ multiplex PCR; TCRdb's copy has only in-frame clones and lacks some. The sample shows tens of thousands of clones, 86% of them seen only once. Germline CDR1 is LNHDA and CDR2 is SQIVND (reference sequence). The junction had 8 bases not matched to a gene; V was cut back by 7 bases and J by 3 bases. CDR3 length equals 15 residues. This rearrangement joins TRBV19 to TRBJ2-1; 8 positions match TRBD2. This clonotype was obtained from a man aged 50 to 59 with active COVID-19. Sequenced material: peripheral blood. CDR3 nucleotide sequence: TGTGCCAGTACGGTAGGGGGACTAGTCTACAATGAGCAGTTCTTC. Protein: CASTVGGLVYNEQFF.